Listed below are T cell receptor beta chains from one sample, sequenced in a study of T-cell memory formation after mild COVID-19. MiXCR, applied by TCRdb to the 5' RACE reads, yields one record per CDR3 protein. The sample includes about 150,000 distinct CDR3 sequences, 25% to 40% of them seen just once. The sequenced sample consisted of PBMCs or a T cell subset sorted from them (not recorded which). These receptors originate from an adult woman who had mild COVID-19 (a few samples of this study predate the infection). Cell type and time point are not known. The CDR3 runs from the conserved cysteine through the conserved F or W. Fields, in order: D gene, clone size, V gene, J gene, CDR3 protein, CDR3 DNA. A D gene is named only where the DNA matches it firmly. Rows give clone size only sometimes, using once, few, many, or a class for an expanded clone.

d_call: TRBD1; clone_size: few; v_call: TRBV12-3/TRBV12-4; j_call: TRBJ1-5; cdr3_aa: CASSKQGASQPQHF; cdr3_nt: TGTGCCAGCAGTAAACAGGGGGCGAGTCAGCCCCAGCATTTT
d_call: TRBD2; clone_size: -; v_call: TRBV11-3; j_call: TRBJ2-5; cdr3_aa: CASSPGLAGITETQYF; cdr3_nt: TGTGCCAGCAGCCCCGGACTAGCGGGAATCACAGAGACCCAGTACTTC
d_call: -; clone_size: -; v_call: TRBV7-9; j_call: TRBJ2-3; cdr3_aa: CASSSVSNTQYF; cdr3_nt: TGTGCCAGCAGCTCTGTGTCAAATACGCAGTATTTT
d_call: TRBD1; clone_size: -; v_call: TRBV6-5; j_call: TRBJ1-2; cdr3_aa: CASSYSMGTGGGLRYGYTF; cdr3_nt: TGTGCCAGCAGTTACTCGATGGGGACAGGGGGCGGATTACGATATGGCTACACCTTC
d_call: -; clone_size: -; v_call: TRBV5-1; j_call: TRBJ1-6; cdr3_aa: CASSQGRDSPLHF; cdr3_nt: TGCGCCAGCAGCCAGGGGAGGGATTCACCCCTCCACTTT
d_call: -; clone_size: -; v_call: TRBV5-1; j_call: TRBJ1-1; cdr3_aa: CASTPGRNTEAFF; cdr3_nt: TGCGCCAGCACCCCTGGCCGGAACACTGAAGCTTTCTTT
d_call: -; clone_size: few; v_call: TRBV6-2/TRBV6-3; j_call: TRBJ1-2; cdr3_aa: CASSDRNKRTAYGYTF; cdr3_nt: TGTGCCAGCAGCGACCGCAACAAAAGGACAGCCTATGGCTACACCTTC
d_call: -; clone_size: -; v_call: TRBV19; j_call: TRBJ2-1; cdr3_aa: CASSMGGGSYNEQFF; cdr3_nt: TGTGCCAGTAGTATGGGAGGGGGCTCCTACAATGAGCAGTTCTTC
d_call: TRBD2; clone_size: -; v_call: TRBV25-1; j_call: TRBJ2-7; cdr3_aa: CASSGTSGNDEQYF; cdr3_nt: TGTGCCAGCAGCGGGACTAGCGGGAACGACGAGCAGTACTTC
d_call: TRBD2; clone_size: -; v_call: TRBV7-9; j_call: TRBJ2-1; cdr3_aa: CASSSRTSGLYNEQFF; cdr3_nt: TGTGCCAGCAGCTCCCGGACTAGCGGGCTATACAATGAGCAGTTCTTC
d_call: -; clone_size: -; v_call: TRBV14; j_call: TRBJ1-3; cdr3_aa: CASSLQAYPGNTIYF; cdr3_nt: TGTGCCAGCAGCCTGCAGGCTTATCCTGGAAACACCATATATTTT
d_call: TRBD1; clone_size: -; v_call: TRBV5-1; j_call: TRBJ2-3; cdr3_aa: CASSSLTGGLSDTQYF; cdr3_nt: TGCGCCAGCAGCTCGCTGACAGGGGGGCTCTCAGATACGCAGTATTTT
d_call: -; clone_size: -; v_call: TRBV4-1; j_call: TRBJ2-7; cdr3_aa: CASSLKVPSGSVNEQYF; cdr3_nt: TGCGCCAGCAGCCTCAAGGTCCCCTCGGGTTCCGTCAACGAGCAGTACTTC
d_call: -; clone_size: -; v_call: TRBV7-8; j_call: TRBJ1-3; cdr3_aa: CASSLVAGTGNTIYF; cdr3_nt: TGTGCCAGCAGCTTAGTGGCCGGGACTGGAAACACCATATATTTT
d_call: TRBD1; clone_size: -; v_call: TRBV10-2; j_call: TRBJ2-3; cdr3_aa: CASSVRDRGTDTQYF; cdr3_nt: TGCGCCAGCAGTGTAAGGGACAGGGGCACAGATACGCAGTATTTT
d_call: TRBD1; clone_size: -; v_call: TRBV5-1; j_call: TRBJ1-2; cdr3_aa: CASSGGTGANYGYTF; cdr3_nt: TGCGCCAGCAGCGGGGGGACAGGCGCCAACTATGGCTACACCTTC
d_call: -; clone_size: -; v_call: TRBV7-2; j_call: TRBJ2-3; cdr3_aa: CASSLVADTDTQYF; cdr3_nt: TGTGCCAGCAGCTTAGTAGCGGATACAGATACGCAGTATTTT
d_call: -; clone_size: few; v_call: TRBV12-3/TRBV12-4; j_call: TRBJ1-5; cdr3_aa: CASSLGGTSNQPQHF; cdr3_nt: TGTGCCAGCAGTTTAGGGGGGACCAGCAATCAGCCCCAGCATTTT
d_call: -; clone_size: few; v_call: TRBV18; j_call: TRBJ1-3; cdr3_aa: CASSPGNTIYF; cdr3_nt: TGTGCCAGTTCCCCTGGAAACACCATATATTTT
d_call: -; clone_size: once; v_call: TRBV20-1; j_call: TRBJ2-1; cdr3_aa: CSAGRGMASEQFF; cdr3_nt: TGCAGTGCTGGGAGAGGAATGGCAAGTGAGCAGTTCTTC
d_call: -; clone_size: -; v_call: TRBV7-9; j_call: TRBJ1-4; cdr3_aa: CASSLSGGLNEKLFF; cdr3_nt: TGTGCCAGCAGCTTATCCGGGGGCTTAAATGAAAAACTGTTTTTT
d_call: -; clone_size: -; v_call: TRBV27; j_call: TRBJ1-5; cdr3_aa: CASSSSTGFQPQHF; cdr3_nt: TGTGCCAGCAGTTCTTCAACAGGGTTCCAGCCCCAGCATTTT
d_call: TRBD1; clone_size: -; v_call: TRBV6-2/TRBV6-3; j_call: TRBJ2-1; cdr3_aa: CASSYNRGLNNEQFF; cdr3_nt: TGTGCCAGCAGTTACAACAGGGGGTTAAACAATGAGCAGTTCTTC
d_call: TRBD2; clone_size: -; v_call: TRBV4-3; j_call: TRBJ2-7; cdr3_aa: CASSQGGGVPYEQYF; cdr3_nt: TGCGCCAGCAGCCAAGGGGGGGGGGTCCCCTACGAGCAGTACTTC
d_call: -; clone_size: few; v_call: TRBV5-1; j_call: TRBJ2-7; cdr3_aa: CASSLGGPGAFFYEQYF; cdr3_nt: TGCGCCAGCAGCTTGGGAGGGCCAGGGGCCTTCTTTTACGAGCAGTACTTC
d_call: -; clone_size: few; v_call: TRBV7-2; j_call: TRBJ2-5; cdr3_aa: CASSSTGQVVQETQYF; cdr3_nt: TGTGCCAGCAGCTCAACCGGACAAGTGGTTCAAGAGACCCAGTACTTC
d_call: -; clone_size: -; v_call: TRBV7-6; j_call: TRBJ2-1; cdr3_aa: CASSLDGGITGAYNEQFF; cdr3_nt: TGTGCCAGCAGCTTAGATGGCGGGATTACCGGGGCCTACAATGAGCAGTTCTTC
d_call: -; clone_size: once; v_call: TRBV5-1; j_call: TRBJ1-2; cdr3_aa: CASSLTPGRNYGYTF; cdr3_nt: TGCGCCAGCAGCTTGACTCCGGGTCGGAACTATGGCTACACCTTC
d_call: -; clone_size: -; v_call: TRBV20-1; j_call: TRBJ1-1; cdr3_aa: CSARLFTDTEAFF; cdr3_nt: TGCAGTGCTAGGTTATTTACGGACACTGAAGCTTTCTTT
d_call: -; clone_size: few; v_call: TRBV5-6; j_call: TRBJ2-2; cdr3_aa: CASSRWTGTGELFF; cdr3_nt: TGTGCCAGCAGCCGGTGGACGGGCACCGGGGAGCTGTTTTTT
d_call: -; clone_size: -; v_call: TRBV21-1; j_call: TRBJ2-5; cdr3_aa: CASSRTGRETQYF; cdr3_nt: TGTGCCAGCAGCAGGACAGGACGAGAGACCCAGTACTTC
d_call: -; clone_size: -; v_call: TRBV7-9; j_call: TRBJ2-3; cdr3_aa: CASSLDIDRTDTQYF; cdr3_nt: TGTGCCAGCAGCTTAGACATCGACCGCACAGATACGCAGTATTTT